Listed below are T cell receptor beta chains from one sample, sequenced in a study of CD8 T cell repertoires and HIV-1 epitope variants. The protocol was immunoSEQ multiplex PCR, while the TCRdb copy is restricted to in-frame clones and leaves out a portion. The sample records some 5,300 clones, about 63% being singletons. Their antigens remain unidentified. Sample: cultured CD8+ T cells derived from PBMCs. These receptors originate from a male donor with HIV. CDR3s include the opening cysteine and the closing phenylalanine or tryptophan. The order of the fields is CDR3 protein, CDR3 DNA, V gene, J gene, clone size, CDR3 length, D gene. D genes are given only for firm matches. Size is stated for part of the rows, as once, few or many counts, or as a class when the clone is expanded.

CASSLTDSLINNEQFF,TGTGCCAGCAGCTTAACGGACAGTTTGATAAACAATGAGCAGTTCTTC,TRBV7-2,TRBJ2-1,.,16,.
CASSPGQSSYEQYF,TGTGCCAGCAGCCCGGGACAGAGCTCCTACGAGCAGTACTTC,TRBV6-5,TRBJ2-7,once,14,TRBD1
CASSLSRGSTDTQYF,TGTGCCAGCAGCTTATCGCGGGGGAGCACAGATACGCAGTATTTT,TRBV11-2,TRBJ2-3,.,15,TRBD2
CASRSQPGQGAYEQYF,TGTGCCAGCAGATCCCAGCCGGGACAGGGCGCCTACGAGCAGTACTTC,TRBV28,TRBJ2-7,.,16,TRBD1
CASSPPEKASYEQYF,TGTGCCAGCAGTCCCCCCGAGAAGGCCTCCTACGAGCAGTACTTC,TRBV27,TRBJ2-7,once,15,.
CASSPPPPPGQGTDTQYF,TGCGCCAGCAGCCCACCCCCTCCCCCGGGACAGGGTACAGATACGCAGTATTTT,TRBV4-1,TRBJ2-3,.,18,TRBD1
CASSLYGTANNEQFF,TGCGCCAGCAGCTTGTACGGGACAGCCAACAATGAGCAGTTCTTC,TRBV5-1,TRBJ2-1,.,15,TRBD1
CASSLSGSSYEQYF,TGTGCCAGCAGTTTATCGGGGTCCTCCTACGAGCAGTACTTC,TRBV27,TRBJ2-7,.,14,.
CASSPGNTDTQYF,TGTGCCAGCAGCCCCGGAAACACAGATACGCAGTATTTT,TRBV11-2,TRBJ2-3,.,13,.
CASSPLAGPVGDTQYF,TGTGCCAGCAGCCCTTTAGCGGGGCCTGTCGGAGATACGCAGTATTTT,TRBV9,TRBJ2-3,.,16,TRBD2
CASSRRGLSLSYEQYF,TGTGCCAGCAGTCGACGGGGCCTCTCCCTATCCTACGAGCAGTACTTC,TRBV28,TRBJ2-7,.,16,.
CASSGGLASTDTQYF,TGTGCCAGCAGCGGGGGACTAGCGAGCACAGATACGCAGTATTTT,TRBV13,TRBJ2-3,once,15,TRBD2
CASSLVEGETQYF,TGTGCCAGCAGCTTGGTTGAGGGTGAGACCCAGTACTTC,TRBV5-6,TRBJ2-5,.,13,.
CASSLSGEQFF,TGTGCCAGCAGCTTATCTGGTGAGCAGTTCTTC,TRBV7-6,TRBJ2-1,.,11,.
CASSQAPGASTDTQYF,TGCGCCAGCAGCCAAGCTCCGGGGGCTTCCACAGATACGCAGTATTTT,TRBV4-3,TRBJ2-3,few,16,.
CASRPEPRLAGDSPPYNEQFF,TGTGCAAGTCGCCCAGAGCCCAGACTAGCGGGGGATTCCCCTCCTTACAATGAGCAGTTCTTC,TRBV12-2,TRBJ2-1,.,21,.
CASSLSTGVSQPQHF,TGCGCCAGCAGCTTGTCGACAGGGGTGAGTCAGCCCCAGCATTTT,TRBV5-1,TRBJ1-5,.,15,TRBD1
CASSPGTSLYEQYF,TGTGCCAGCAGTCCCGGGACTAGTTTATACGAGCAGTACTTC,TRBV27,TRBJ2-7,.,14,TRBD2
CASSSQFTDTQYF,TGTGCCAGCAGTTCACAGTTCACAGATACGCAGTATTTT,TRBV28,TRBJ2-3,.,13,.
CASSAGPIYQPQHF,TGTGCCAGCAGCGCGGGACCGATTTATCAGCCCCAGCATTTT,TRBV9,TRBJ1-5,.,14,.
CASSPRSRIAYEQYF,TGTGCCAGTAGTCCCCGGTCCCGGATAGCTTACGAGCAGTACTTC,TRBV19,TRBJ2-7,few,15,.
CASSLSGGIADTQYF,TGCGCCAGCAGCCTTAGCGGGGGGATCGCAGATACGCAGTATTTT,TRBV4-1,TRBJ2-3,.,15,TRBD2
CASSFRGWGTEAFF,TGTGCCAGCAGTTTTCGGGGATGGGGCACTGAAGCTTTCTTT,TRBV28,TRBJ1-1,medium-sized,14,.
CASSLRDRGPTEAFF,TGTGCCAGCAGCTTGAGGGACAGGGGGCCCACTGAAGCTTTCTTT,TRBV5-4,TRBJ1-1,.,15,TRBD1
CASSQDLASDTQYF,TGCGCCAGCAGCCAAGACCTGGCGTCAGATACGCAGTATTTT,TRBV4-3,TRBJ2-3,.,14,.
CASSQGAGSSYEQYF,TGCGCCAGCAGCCAAGGAGCGGGGAGTTCCTACGAGCAGTACTTC,TRBV4-1,TRBJ2-7,few,15,TRBD2
CASNSNSEAFF,TGTGCCAGCAATAGTAACTCTGAAGCTTTCTTT,TRBV28,TRBJ1-1,.,11,.
CASSPSQGGLYEQYF,TGTGCCAGCTCACCATCTCAAGGGGGCCTTTACGAGCAGTACTTC,TRBV18,TRBJ2-7,.,15,TRBD1
CASSRGGTETQYF,TGTGCCAGCAGCCGAGGGGGGACGGAGACCCAGTACTTC,TRBV7-9,TRBJ2-5,.,13,.
CASTPGDRGPYGYGYTF,TGTGCCAGCACCCCCGGGGACAGGGGACCCTACGGCTATGGCTACACCTTC,TRBV28,TRBJ1-2,medium-sized,17,TRBD1
CASSPTGGTYEQYF,TGTGCCAGCAGTCCCACGGGGGGTACCTACGAGCAGTACTTC,TRBV28,TRBJ2-7,.,14,TRBD2
CASSSRRGKRETQYF,TGTGCCAGCAGCTCTCGCCGGGGGAAGAGAGAGACCCAGTACTTC,TRBV14,TRBJ2-5,.,15,.
CAISDSSYEQYF,TGTGCCATCAGTGACTCGAGCTACGAGCAGTACTTC,TRBV10-3,TRBJ2-7,.,12,.
CASSWTFALNTEAFF,TGTGCCAGCAGTTGGACCTTCGCCTTGAACACTGAAGCTTTCTTT,TRBV6-5,TRBJ1-1,.,15,.
CASSLSGGGANVLTF,TGTGCCAGCAGTTTAAGTGGGGGTGGGGCCAACGTCCTGACTTTC,TRBV28,TRBJ2-6,.,15,.
CASSEQGADFEQYF,TGTGCCAGCAGTGAGCAGGGGGCGGATTTCGAGCAGTACTTC,TRBV2,TRBJ2-7,.,14,TRBD1
CASSQAPAIEQFF,TGTGCCAGCAGCCAAGCTCCGGCGATTGAGCAGTTCTTC,TRBV14,TRBJ2-1,few,13,.
CASSLEQVTGELFF,TGTGCCAGCAGCTTAGAGCAGGTCACCGGGGAGCTGTTTTTT,TRBV7-2,TRBJ2-2,.,14,.
CASSLDGIDEQYF,TGTGCTAGCAGCTTAGATGGGATCGACGAGCAGTACTTC,TRBV7-7,TRBJ2-7,.,13,.
CAWSVASGGSNEQFF,TGTGCCTGGAGTGTGGCTAGCGGGGGGTCCAATGAGCAGTTCTTC,TRBV30,TRBJ2-1,.,15,TRBD2
CASSLGTSALEQFF,TGTGCCAGCAGCTTGGGGACTAGCGCGCTTGAGCAGTTCTTC,TRBV5-6,TRBJ2-1,.,14,TRBD2
CASSQDQQRSGREQFF,TGTGCCAGCAGCCAAGATCAGCAAAGGAGCGGGAGAGAACAGTTCTTC,TRBV4-2,TRBJ2-1,.,16,TRBD2
CASSYAGTEAFF,TGTGCCAGCAGTTACGCAGGGACTGAAGCTTTCTTT,TRBV6-5,TRBJ1-1,.,12,.
CASSLDGGRDQPQHF,TGTGCCAGCAGCTTGGATGGGGGCCGAGACCAGCCCCAGCATTTT,TRBV7-9,TRBJ1-5,.,15,.
CASSEGGEQFF,TGTGCCAGCAGTGAGGGGGGTGAGCAGTTCTTC,TRBV6-5,TRBJ2-1,.,11,.
CASSLNGGLRNQPQHF,TGTGCCAGCAGCTTAAATGGAGGGTTGCGCAATCAGCCCCAGCATTTT,TRBV7-3,TRBJ1-5,few,16,.